This entry lists 21 T cell receptor beta chains sequenced from one sample in a study of blood T cell repertoires in COVID-19. Sequencing used immunoSEQ multiplex PCR; TCRdb keeps in-frame clones, though not all of them. Of about 160,000 clones in the sample, approximately 83% were seen once. Sequencing used peripheral blood. Receptors were obtained from a woman aged 80 or over with active or convalescent COVID-19.

The chain is built from TRBV7-2 and TRBJ2-7; 8 nucleotides agree with TRBD2. The CDR3 loop spans 15 amino acids. Germline CDR1 is SGHTA and CDR2 is FQGNSA. The V segment lost 5 bases and the J segment 9 bases; nucleotides outside the gene matches: 15. CDR3 DNA sequence: TGTGCCAGCAGCCTGGGAGCGGGACTAGAAACACGGCAGTACTTC. Amino acids: CASSLGAGLETRQYF.

The chain employs TRBV12-3 or TRBV12-4 and TRBJ1-2; D ambiguous. CDR3 length equals 13 residues. V lost 6 bases, J lost 8 bases, and 16 bases lay in between. CDR3 residues: CASSPRHGQGYTF. The CDR3 region has the DNA TGTGCCAGCAGCCCACGCCATGGGCAAGGCTACACCTTC.

The chain couples TRBV5-1 to TRBJ1-1; TRBD1 aligns across 7 bases. The CDR3 contains 14 residues. Trimming cost V 4 bases and J 2 bases; bases outside gene matches: 5. Per the germline V gene, CDR1 is SGHRS and CDR2 is YFSETQ. CDR3: CASSAGTANTEAFF. The CDR3 DNA sequence: TGCGCCAGCAGCGCTGGGACAGCTAACACTGAAGCTTTCTTT.

V and J are TRBV30 and TRBJ2-6; maybe TRBD1 (5 bases). The V gene lost 0 bases and the J gene lost 2 bases, with 5 bases spanning the gap. From germline, CDR1 is GTSNPN and CDR2 SVGIG (reference sequence). The CDR3 sequence is 14 residues long. The CDR3 loop is CAWSVGAGANVLTF. CDR3 in DNA: TGTGCCTGGAGTGTAGGGGCTGGGGCCAACGTCCTGACTTTC.

The chain uses TRBV5-1 and TRBJ2-2; TRBD1 matches 8 bases. From germline, CDR1 is SGHRS and CDR2 YFSETQ. The CDR3 totals 16 residues. The V segment lost 3 bases and the J segment 2 bases; nucleotides outside the gene matches: 6. The CDR3, as DNA: TGCGCCAGCAGCTCCGGACAGGGTGGAAACACCGGGGAGCTGTTTTTT. Encoded protein: CASSSGQGGNTGELFF.

This chain joins TRBV9 and TRBJ1-1; no reliable D call. The CDR3 loop spans 13 amino acids. Germline CDR1 reads SGDLS; CDR2 reads YYNGEE. The V end lost 0 bases, the J end lost 7 bases, and 10 bases lay between the germline ends. CDR3 DNA: TGTGCCAGCAGCGTAGGGCAGCGGAATGAAGCTTTCTTT. This codes for CASSVGQRNEAFF.

In DNA form, the CDR3 reads TGTGCCAGCAGCTCTAGACTAGCTTTAGGCTCCTACAATGAGCAGTTCTTC. This encodes CASSSRLALGSYNEQFF. The chain uses TRBV7-2 and TRBJ2-1; 7 bases match TRBD2. This CDR3 comprises 17 residues. The junction had 9 bases not matched to a gene; V was cut back by 4 bases and J by 0 bases. The germline V gene has CDR1 SGHTA and CDR2 FQGNSA.

This chain joins TRBV5-1 and TRBJ2-5; TRBD1 agrees at 7 bases. Trimming took 4 bases from V and 3 from J; bases not matched to a gene: 6. This CDR3 has 14 amino acids. Germline V gene lookup returns CDR1 SGHRS and CDR2 YFSETQ. In DNA form, the CDR3 reads TGCGCCAGCAGCATCGGACAGGTGGAAGAGACCCAGTACTTC. Its protein is CASSIGQVEETQYF.

The J gene is TRBJ2-2, the V gene TRBV3-1 (or the pseudogene TRBV3-2), with 10 bases that match TRBD2. V dropped 1 base and J dropped 5; count of bases not matched to a gene: 4. The CDR3 is 16 residues long. Germline V gene lookup returns CDR1 LGHDT and CDR2 YNNKEL (reference sequence). This CDR3 reads CASSQVRGLATGELFF. DNA of the CDR3: TGTGCCAGCAGCCAAGTTCGGGGACTAGCGACCGGGGAGCTGTTTTTT.

This clone came up once. At one boundary the junction diverges from the germline segment, which might be a read error. The gene calls are TRBV2 and TRBJ2-3, with 9 bases aligning to TRBD1. CDR1 is SNHLY, CDR2 FYNNEI, per germline. The CDR3 has 18 residues. The CDR3 DNA reads as TGTGCCAGCAGATCACCCCTGGGGGGACAGGGTAGCAGAGATACGCAGTATTTT. Residues: CASRSPLGGQGSRDTQYF.

The chain joins TRBV3-1 (or the pseudogene TRBV3-2) to TRBJ2-5; 7 bases fit TRBD2. This CDR3 has 16 amino acids. V was clipped by 1 base and J by 4 bases; unmatched bases: 9. Germline CDR1 and CDR2: LGHDT and YNNKEL (reference sequence). The CDR3 DNA reads TGTGCCAGCAGCCAAGGGATCGGCGGGGGAACAGAGACCCAGTACTTC. This encodes CASSQGIGGGTETQYF.

The chain uses TRBV27 and TRBJ1-4; D gene ambiguous. Germline V CDR1 and CDR2: MNHEY, SMNVEV (reference sequence). Between the trimmed V and J ends, which lost 2 bases and 7 bases, there was a span of 11 bases. The CDR3 covers 14 residues. Here the CDR3 DNA reads TGTGCCAGCAGTTTAGACGGGCGGGGTGAAAAACTGTTTTTT. Translated, it gives CASSLDGRGEKLFF.

The rearrangement links TRBV11-2 to TRBJ1-2, with 7 nucleotides matching TRBD1. Germline assignment: CDR1 SGHAT and CDR2 FQNNGV. There are 15 residues in the CDR3. Unmatched junction bases numbered 7, after V lost 2 bases and J lost 4 bases. The CDR3 here is CASSLTPTGIYGYTF. CDR3 in DNA: TGTGCCAGCAGCTTAACCCCGACAGGGATCTATGGCTACACCTTC.

CDR3 bases: TGTGCCAGCAGGACAGGGGGCACCTACAATGAGCAGTTCTTC. The encoded protein is CASRTGGTYNEQFF. The chain is built from TRBV6-5 and TRBJ2-1; 10 bases are a match to TRBD1. CDR1 is MNHEY and CDR2 is SVGAGI in the germline V gene. The V and J ends lost 6 bases and 2 bases, in that order; junction bases with no gene match: 1. This CDR3 spans 14 amino acids.

J is TRBJ1-1 and V is TRBV19, with a weak D call TRBD1 (5 bases). With 5 bases removed from V and 0 bases from J, the gap between germline ends came to 16 bases. CDR1 and CDR2 (germline): LNHDA, SQIVND (reference sequence). The CDR3 length is 16 residues. CDR3 residues: CASSPRQLSLNTEAFF. The CDR3 DNA reads TGTGCCAGTAGTCCAAGACAGCTTTCCCTGAACACTGAAGCTTTCTTT.

The chain is built from TRBV7-8 and TRBJ1-5; TRBD1 might be the D (6 bases). Trimming left V 5 bases short and J 1 base short, with 12 bases between. Germline values: CDR1 SGHVS, CDR2 FQNEAQ. The CDR3 is 15 residues long. The CDR3 region is CASSPQGRSNQPQHF. CDR3 bases: TGTGCCAGCAGCCCACAGGGTAGGAGCAATCAGCCCCAGCATTTT.

The rearrangement uses TRBV12-3 or TRBV12-4 and TRBJ1-3, with D unclear. This CDR3 is built from 13 residues. Deletions cut 5 bases from V and 4 bases from J, with 9 bases between. The DNA of the CDR3 is TGTGCCAGCAGTCCCCAATTGGGAAACACCATATATTTT. Translation: CASSPQLGNTIYF.

This chain links TRBV4-3 with TRBJ1-6; 10 bases are a match to TRBD1. In germline, CDR1 is LGHNA, CDR2 YSLEER. The CDR3 is 16 amino acids. With 1 base clipped from V and 8 bases from J, the junction kept 5 bases outside the gene matches. DNA of the CDR3: TGCGCCAGCAGCCAAGCCAGGACAGGGGGGCATTCACCCCTCCACTTT. Protein: CASSQARTGGHSPLHF.

The chain couples TRBV13 to TRBJ2-1, with TRBD2 matching over 15 bases. Per germline, CDR1 PRHDT and CDR2 FYEKMQ (reference sequence). The CDR3 contains 16 residues. The ends lost 1 base at V and 9 bases at J; junction bases unmatched: 4. Written as DNA, the CDR3 is TGTGCCAGCAGCTTAGAAGGACTAGCGGGGGGGATTGAGCAGTTCTTC. This encodes CASSLEGLAGGIEQFF.

The chain links TRBV6-2 or TRBV6-3 to TRBJ2-7; D is unclear. The CDR3 covers 15 residues. The V gene's germline CDR1 is MNHEY and CDR2 SVGEGT. V dropped 0 bases and J dropped 2 bases, with 11 bases sitting between them. CDR3: CASSYSSRGTYEQYF. The CDR3 DNA reads TGTGCCAGCAGTTACTCGTCCCGTGGCACCTACGAGCAGTACTTC.

The V gene is TRBV19, the J gene TRBJ2-7; 9 bases align to TRBD2. CDR3 length: 13 residues. CDR1 is LNHDA and CDR2 is SQIVND in the germline V gene (reference sequence). J was trimmed by 3 bases and V by 6 bases; bases with no gene match: 3. DNA of the CDR3: TGTGCCAGTAGCTTAGCGGGGGACTACGAGCAGTACTTC. Its protein product is CASSLAGDYEQYF.